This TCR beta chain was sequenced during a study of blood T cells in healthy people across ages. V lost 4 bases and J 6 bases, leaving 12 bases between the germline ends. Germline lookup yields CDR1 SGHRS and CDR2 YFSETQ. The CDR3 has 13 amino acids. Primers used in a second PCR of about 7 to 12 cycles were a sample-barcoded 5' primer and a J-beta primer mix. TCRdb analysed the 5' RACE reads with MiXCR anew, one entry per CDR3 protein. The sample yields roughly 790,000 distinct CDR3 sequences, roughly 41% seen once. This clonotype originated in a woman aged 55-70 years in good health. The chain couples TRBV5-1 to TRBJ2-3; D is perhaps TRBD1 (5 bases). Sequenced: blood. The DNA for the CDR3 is TGCGCCAGCAGCGCCGGACACCGGGATACGCAGTATTTT. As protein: CASSAGHRDTQYF.